The subject of this entry is one TCR beta chain. Its specificity is not known. The read ends 3 residues early relative to the CDR3; the germline J gene fills the gap. The CDR3 loop spans 14 amino acids. Between the trimmed V and J ends, which lost 0 bases and 2 bases, there was a span of 9 bases. Germline CDR1 and CDR2: SGHRS and YFSETQ. The data stem from a study of T cells in women clearing cervical HPV infection. Study summary: Controls' single incident HPV16 infection cleared within 12 months without precancer. Case blood was drawn when the lesion was first found; control blood after infection became undetectable.

Whole-study results and caveats: CIN3+ cases had significantly higher TCR richness than controls; evenness did not differ.

The data were produced by immunoSEQ multiplex PCR, yet TCRdb's version contains in-frame clones alone and is incomplete. Recorded here are about 40,000 clones; the top ten clones represent around 4.7%. This sequence originates from a woman between 18 and 70 years old with a cervical HPV16 infection that either progressed to CIN3+ or cleared (not recorded which). V gene TRBV5-1 combines with J gene TRBJ2-7, with D tentatively TRBD2 (5 bases). The sample consisted of blood buffy coat. The CDR3 bases that were read are TGCGCCAGCAGCTTGGGAGGGCCAGCCTACGAG. This codes for CASSLGGPAYE. The CDR3 in full is CASSLGGPAYEQYF.